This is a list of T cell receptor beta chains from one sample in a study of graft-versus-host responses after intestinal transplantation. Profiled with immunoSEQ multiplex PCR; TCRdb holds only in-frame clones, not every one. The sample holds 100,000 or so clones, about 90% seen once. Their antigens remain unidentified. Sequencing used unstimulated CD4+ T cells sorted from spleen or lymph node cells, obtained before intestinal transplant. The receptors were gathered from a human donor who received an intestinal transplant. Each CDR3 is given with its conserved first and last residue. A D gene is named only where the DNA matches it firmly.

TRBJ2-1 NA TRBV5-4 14 CASSYWQGGNEQFF
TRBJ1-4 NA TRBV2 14 CASSEMEANEKLFF
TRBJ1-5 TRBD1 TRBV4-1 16 CASSPIQGGTDQPQHF
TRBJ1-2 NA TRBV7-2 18 CASSLVPGETFKNYGYTF
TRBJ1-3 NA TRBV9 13 CASSPSSGNTIYF
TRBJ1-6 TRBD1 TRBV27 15 CASKPRDSPNSPLHF
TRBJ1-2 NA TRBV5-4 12 CASSFDSYGYTF
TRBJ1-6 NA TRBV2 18 CASTTTYRMGSYNSPLHF
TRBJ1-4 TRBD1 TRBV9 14 CASSVSRGYEKLFF
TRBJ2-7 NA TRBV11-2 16 CASSLDTRLVSYEQYF
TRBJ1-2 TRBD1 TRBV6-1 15 CASSGTPTGGYGYTF
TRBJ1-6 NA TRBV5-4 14 CATGGGDGSSPLHF
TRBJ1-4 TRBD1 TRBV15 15 CATSRTTGGPEKLFF
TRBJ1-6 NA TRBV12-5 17 CASGLVLQAPANSPLHF
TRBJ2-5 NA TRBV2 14 CASSEAGQGETQYF
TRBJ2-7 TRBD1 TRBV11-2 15 CASSLAPRGRNEQYF
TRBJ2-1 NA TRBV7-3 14 CASSLYQQVNEQFF
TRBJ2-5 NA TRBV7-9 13 CASSQGGYETQYF
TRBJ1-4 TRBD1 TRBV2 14 CASREGQGYEKLFF
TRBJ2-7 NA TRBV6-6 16 CASSYRLAVDSYEQYF
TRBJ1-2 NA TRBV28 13 CAGSPRGDYGYTF
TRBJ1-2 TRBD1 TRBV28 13 CASSAGTGTGYTF
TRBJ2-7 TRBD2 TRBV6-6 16 CASSPPPGREYYEQYF
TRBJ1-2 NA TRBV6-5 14 CASSYADTNYGYTF
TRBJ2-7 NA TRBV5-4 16 CASSLGIGTNSYEQYF
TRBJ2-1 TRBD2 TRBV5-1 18 CASSLASGGYLSYNEQFF
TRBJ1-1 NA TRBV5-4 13 CASSSDTNTEAFF
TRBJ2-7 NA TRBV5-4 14 CASSLLGGYYEQYF
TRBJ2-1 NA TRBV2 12 CASTRQYNEQFF
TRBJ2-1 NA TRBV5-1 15 CASSLDSGPYNEQFF
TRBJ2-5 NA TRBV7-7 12 CASSPGVGTQYF
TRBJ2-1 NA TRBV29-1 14 CSVGDTGSYNEQFF
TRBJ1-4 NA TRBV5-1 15 CASSLDTGRDEKLFF
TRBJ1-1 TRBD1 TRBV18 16 CASSPTKQGFETEAFF
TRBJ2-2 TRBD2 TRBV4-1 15 CASSRGLANTGELFF
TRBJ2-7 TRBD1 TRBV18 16 CASSPAGTGYTYEQYF
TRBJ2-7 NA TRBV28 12 CASSSSAYEQYF
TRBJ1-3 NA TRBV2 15 CASSDEGPSGNTIYF
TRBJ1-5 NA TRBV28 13 CASMGQLNQPQHF
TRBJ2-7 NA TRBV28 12 CASMGRAYEQYF
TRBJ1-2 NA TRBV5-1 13 CASSADSNYGYTF